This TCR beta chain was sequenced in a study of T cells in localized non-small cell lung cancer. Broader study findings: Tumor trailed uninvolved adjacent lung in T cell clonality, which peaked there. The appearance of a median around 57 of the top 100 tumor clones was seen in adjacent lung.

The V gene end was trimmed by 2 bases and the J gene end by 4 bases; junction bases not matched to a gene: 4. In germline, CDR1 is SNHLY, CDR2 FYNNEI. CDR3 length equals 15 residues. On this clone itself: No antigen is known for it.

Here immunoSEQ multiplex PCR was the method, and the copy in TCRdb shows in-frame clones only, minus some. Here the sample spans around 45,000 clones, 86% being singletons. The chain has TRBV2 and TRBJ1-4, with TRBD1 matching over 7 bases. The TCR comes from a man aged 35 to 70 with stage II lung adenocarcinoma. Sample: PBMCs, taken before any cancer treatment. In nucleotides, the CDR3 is TGTGCCAGCAGTGAACAGGGACAGCTTAATGAAAAACTGTTTTTT. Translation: CASSEQGQLNEKLFF.